A selection of T cell receptor beta chains follows, all from one sample in a study of shared clonotypes between healthy human individuals. The method was immunoSEQ multiplex PCR; TCRdb's version includes in-frame clones alone and lacks a portion of them. The table records about 1.1 million clones, approximately 78% of them present only once. The material sequenced was memory CD4+ T cells from PBMCs. All receptors derive from a man aged 18 to 29 in good health. Some clones in this sample may be carry-over from other donors' samples. Both conserved end residues are trimmed from each CDR3. A D gene is named only where the DNA matches it firmly.

v_gene: TRBV7-6; j_gene: TRBJ1-1; d_gene: -; CDR3aa: ASSATTGVNTEAF
v_gene: TRBV5-6; j_gene: TRBJ1-4; d_gene: -; CDR3aa: ASSSKSGKLF
v_gene: TRBV6-1; j_gene: TRBJ1-2; d_gene: TRBD1; CDR3aa: ASSQNPQGGYGYT
v_gene: TRBV6-1; j_gene: TRBJ2-3; d_gene: -; CDR3aa: ASWEDTQY
v_gene: TRBV5-8; j_gene: TRBJ1-4; d_gene: -; CDR3aa: ASSRRPATNEKLF
v_gene: TRBV5-6; j_gene: TRBJ1-2; d_gene: -; CDR3aa: ASSTLGTASNYGYT
v_gene: TRBV28; j_gene: TRBJ1-2; d_gene: -; CDR3aa: ASSNAYGYT
v_gene: TRBV5-4; j_gene: TRBJ2-5; d_gene: -; CDR3aa: ASSLVGPQETQY
v_gene: TRBV7-8; j_gene: TRBJ1-1; d_gene: -; CDR3aa: ASSLQAGNTEAF
v_gene: TRBV7-9; j_gene: TRBJ2-7; d_gene: TRBD2; CDR3aa: ASSLLAGGSYEQY
v_gene: TRBV27; j_gene: TRBJ2-5; d_gene: -; CDR3aa: ASSLLSALQETQY
v_gene: TRBV28; j_gene: TRBJ1-2; d_gene: TRBD1; CDR3aa: ASRPRQGYYGYT
v_gene: TRBV18; j_gene: TRBJ2-2; d_gene: -; CDR3aa: ASSRTEGYTGELF
v_gene: TRBV4-1; j_gene: TRBJ2-4; d_gene: -; CDR3aa: ASSQDVQGGAKNIQY
v_gene: TRBV5-1; j_gene: TRBJ2-7; d_gene: TRBD1; CDR3aa: ASSHDRGNPREQY
v_gene: TRBV10-3; j_gene: TRBJ2-6; d_gene: -; CDR3aa: AISVRGSNFSGANVLT
v_gene: TRBV28; j_gene: TRBJ2-2; d_gene: TRBD1; CDR3aa: ASSLGTGLNTGELF
v_gene: TRBV28; j_gene: TRBJ1-3; d_gene: -; CDR3aa: ASRTSRSGNTIY
v_gene: TRBV28; j_gene: TRBJ2-7; d_gene: TRBD1; CDR3aa: ASSPPGTGKYEQY
v_gene: TRBV6-5; j_gene: TRBJ1-1; d_gene: TRBD1; CDR3aa: ASSWTGGLDTEAF
v_gene: TRBV4-3; j_gene: TRBJ1-1; d_gene: -; CDR3aa: ASSQVRNTEAF
v_gene: TRBV7-2; j_gene: TRBJ2-1; d_gene: TRBD2; CDR3aa: ASSSPGLATGEQF
v_gene: TRBV10-2; j_gene: TRBJ2-5; d_gene: TRBD2; CDR3aa: ASSEWEGETQY
v_gene: TRBV7-3; j_gene: TRBJ2-3; d_gene: TRBD2; CDR3aa: ASSEGFGGGPTDTQY
v_gene: TRBV10-3; j_gene: TRBJ2-7; d_gene: TRBD1; CDR3aa: AISDAGTGIYEQY
v_gene: TRBV27; j_gene: TRBJ2-2; d_gene: -; CDR3aa: ASSPRRLRELF
v_gene: TRBV5-5; j_gene: TRBJ2-7; d_gene: -; CDR3aa: ATVGEQY
v_gene: TRBV30; j_gene: TRBJ1-6; d_gene: TRBD1; CDR3aa: ACRGQGAFSPLH
v_gene: TRBV11-2; j_gene: TRBJ2-2; d_gene: TRBD2; CDR3aa: ASSPSGSFTGELF
v_gene: TRBV29-1; j_gene: TRBJ1-2; d_gene: -; CDR3aa: SVEDTGDAIYGYT
v_gene: TRBV28; j_gene: TRBJ1-5; d_gene: -; CDR3aa: ASSPWTPSNQPQH
v_gene: TRBV7-2; j_gene: TRBJ2-3; d_gene: TRBD2; CDR3aa: ASSLSSWGGDTQY
v_gene: TRBV5-8; j_gene: TRBJ1-2; d_gene: -; CDR3aa: ASSLGRFYGYT
v_gene: TRBV6-1; j_gene: TRBJ1-4; d_gene: -; CDR3aa: ASSPQGDNEKLF
v_gene: TRBV27; j_gene: TRBJ2-1; d_gene: TRBD2; CDR3aa: ASSFVASGKRAHNEQF
v_gene: TRBV4-1; j_gene: TRBJ2-5; d_gene: TRBD2; CDR3aa: ASSQGTRLAGQETQY
v_gene: TRBV7-9; j_gene: TRBJ1-1; d_gene: -; CDR3aa: ASSFKEPAYTEAF
v_gene: TRBV28; j_gene: TRBJ1-5; d_gene: -; CDR3aa: ASSPAMVAQPQH
v_gene: TRBV27; j_gene: TRBJ2-1; d_gene: TRBD2; CDR3aa: ASRGTSGSSLAYNEQF
v_gene: TRBV5-1; j_gene: TRBJ2-2; d_gene: TRBD1; CDR3aa: ASSQGVPGELF
v_gene: TRBV9; j_gene: TRBJ2-3; d_gene: -; CDR3aa: ASSASTDTQY
v_gene: TRBV28; j_gene: TRBJ1-2; d_gene: -; CDR3aa: ASKTGDYGYT
v_gene: TRBV7-2; j_gene: TRBJ2-2; d_gene: TRBD2; CDR3aa: ASSLLGLAGGQTGELF
v_gene: TRBV28; j_gene: TRBJ1-2; d_gene: -; CDR3aa: ASSLTGPNYGYT
v_gene: TRBV18; j_gene: TRBJ2-3; d_gene: TRBD1; CDR3aa: ASERDRATDTQY
v_gene: TRBV28; j_gene: TRBJ1-4; d_gene: TRBD1; CDR3aa: ASSPGTGSNEKLF
v_gene: TRBV19; j_gene: TRBJ2-2; d_gene: -; CDR3aa: ASCRGITGELF